The TCR beta chain under discussion was sequenced for a study of CD8 T cells in Susac syndrome. Overall study results and limits: Within Susac syndrome CD4+ T cell repertoires, clonal expansion was not evident. It was acknowledged by the study that relatively few individuals were included in its TCR sequencing and HLA analysis.

A quantity of roughly 0.5 to 1 ug RNA underwent reverse transcription using random hexamers. Amplification of TCR beta CDR3 across 54 Vbeta and 13 Jbeta was performed with immunoSEQ multiplex PCR. One entry per CDR3 protein results from TCRdb running MiXCR on the immunoSEQ multiplex PCR reads. The repertoire includes 110,000 to 150,000 distinct CDR3 sequences, 90% to 97% of them detected once, and around 0.08% sits in the top ten. Recently defined diagnostic criteria for definite or probable disease were fulfilled by Susac syndrome patients. Trimming left V 5 bases short and J 0 bases short, with 8 bases between. This CDR3 spans 13 amino acids. Germline V gene sequence: CDR1 SQVTM, CDR2 ANQGSEA. Of note for this clonotype: Its specificity is unknown.

Input material: CD4+ T cells from PBMCs. This rearrangement joins TRBV29-1 to TRBJ2-4; D possibly matches TRBD1 or TRBD2 (5 bases each). The sequence was obtained from a human donor with Susac syndrome. In DNA, the CDR3 is TGCAGCGTTTCAGGGAGAGCCAAAAACATTCAGTACTTC. Translated, it gives CSVSGRAKNIQYF.